Listed here are 19 T cell receptor beta chains from one sample, sequenced in a study of vaccination effects on CD4 cells after COVID-19. These receptors' targets are unknown. CD4+ T cell isolation took place after approximately 11 days of culture. Each participant was administered two doses of either the BNT162b2 or the mRNA-1273 vaccine. Measured with immunoSEQ multiplex PCR; TCRdb has only the in-frame clones, and not every one. The table records 45,000 to 55,000 clones, 55% to 75% of them present only once. This specimen consisted of CD4+ T cells from PBMCs cultured without peptide, obtained after COVID-19 vaccination. All receptors derive from a human donor who received a COVID-19 vaccine.

This clone is termed medium-sized. This rearrangement joins TRBV5-1 to TRBJ1-2, with 8 nucleotides matching TRBD1. Trimming at V came to 7 bases and at J to 1 base, leaving 9 bases not matched to a gene. The CDR3 is 15 amino acids. The V gene's germline CDR1 is SGHRS and CDR2 YFSETQ. The CDR3 DNA reads TGCGCCAGCGGGACAGGACAGGCTATTAACTATGGCTACACCTTC. Translated, it gives CASGTGQAINYGYTF. Full variable domain (missing parts from reference TRBV5-1 and TRBJ1-2): KAGVTQTPRYLIKTRGQQVTLSCSPISGHRSVSWYQQTPGQGLQFLFEYFSETQRNKGNFPGRFSGRQFSNSRSEMNVSTLELGDSALYLCASGTGQAINYGYTFGSGTRLTVV.

This clone was observed a single time. The rearrangement uses TRBV21-1 and TRBJ1-2; the D segment call TRBD1 is taken from the table without a DNA check. TRBV21-1 is a known pseudogene. This CDR3 comprises 17 residues. The CDR3 region has the DNA TGTGCCAGCAGCATAACGGTTGGGGCGCCTCCTAACTATGGCTACACCTTC. It encodes CASSITVGAPPNYGYTF.

The chain links TRBV19 to TRBJ1-5; D is possibly TRBD1 (6 bases). CDR3 length equals 15 residues. Germline V lookup: CDR1 LNHDA, CDR2 SQIVND (reference sequence). Trimming took 4 bases from V and 4 from J, leaving 14 bases between them. CDR3 loop: CASSTQGGRNQPQHF. CDR3 DNA: TGTGCCAGTAGTACACAGGGAGGTCGAAATCAGCCCCAGCATTTT.

The chain carries TRBV27 and TRBJ1-1, with 8 bases identical to TRBD1. V shed 3 bases and J 5 bases; nucleotides not matched to a gene: 5. From germline, CDR1 is MNHEY and CDR2 SMNVEV (reference sequence). The CDR3 contains 14 residues. The CDR3 DNA follows: TGTGCCAGCAGTTTGCTACAGGGGGGAACTGAAGCTTTCTTT. Its protein is CASSLLQGGTEAFF.

The chain has TRBV5-4 and TRBJ2-2; no firm D call. CDR1 and CDR2 (germline): SGHNT, YYREEE (reference sequence). The CDR3 loop spans 16 amino acids. The V gene lost 0 bases and the J gene lost 1 base, with 10 bases spanning the gap. The CDR3 sequence is CASSLESFENTGELFF. The CDR3 DNA is TGTGCCAGCAGCTTGGAGTCCTTTGAGAACACCGGGGAGCTGTTTTTT.

The CDR3 DNA is TGTGCCAGCAGCCGGAATTTACGCGGGGACTATGGCTACACCTTC. It encodes CASSRNLRGDYGYTF. The chain couples TRBV11-2 to TRBJ1-2; D is ambiguous. This CDR3 region has 15 residues. V shed 5 bases and J shed 3 bases, with 16 bases lying between them. Germline V CDR1 and CDR2: SGHAT, FQNNGV.

This chain connects TRBV29-1 to TRBJ2-7; no reliable D call. CDR1 is SQVTM and CDR2 is ANQGSEA in the germline V gene. The ends were cut back, 0 bases at V and 3 bases at J, with 12 bases in the middle. The CDR3 is 14 residues long. The CDR3 DNA follows: TGCAGCGTTGAAGATCCCGCATCCGTCTACGAGCAGTACTTC. Translated: CSVEDPASVYEQYF.

J is TRBJ1-1 and V is TRBV7-2; D may be TRBD1 (6 bases). V was cut by 0 bases and J by 8 bases, with 13 bases left in between. The CDR3 is 14 residues long. Per the germline V gene, CDR1 is SGHTA and CDR2 is FQGNSA. Here the CDR3 reads CASSLADRMGEAFF. The DNA for the CDR3 is TGTGCCAGCAGCTTAGCCGACAGGATGGGAGAAGCTTTCTTT.

The V and J genes are TRBV3-1 (or the pseudogene TRBV3-2) and TRBJ2-4; D is uncertain. The V and J ends lost 0 bases and 0 bases respectively, with 9 bases between them. The germline V gene has CDR1 LGHDT and CDR2 YNNKEL (reference sequence). The CDR3 is 16 amino acids. The CDR3 nucleotides are TGTGCCAGCAGCCAAGAGCGGTTACTAGCCAAAAACATTCAGTACTTC. Encoded protein: CASSQERLLAKNIQYF.

This clone has a single count. V is TRBV11-2 and J is TRBJ2-2, with 9 bases aligning to TRBD2. J was trimmed by 6 bases and V by 1 base; bases with no gene match: 3. The CDR3 has 15 amino acids. Germline CDR1 reads SGHAT; CDR2 reads FQNNGV. The CDR3 DNA sequence: TGTGCCAGCAGCTTAGGCGGGGGGGCCTCCGGGGAGCTGTTTTTT. Translation gives CASSLGGGASGELFF.

CDR3 DNA sequence: TGTGCCAGCAGTTACCAGTACACTGAAGCTTTCTTT. Its protein is CASSYQYTEAFF. The V call is TRBV6-2 or TRBV6-3, the J call TRBJ1-1; D is ambiguous. The ends were cut back, 2 bases at V and 3 bases at J, with 4 bases in the middle. The CDR3 contains 12 residues. Germline V gene lookup returns CDR1 MNHEY and CDR2 SVGEGT.

The chain has TRBV5-5 and TRBJ2-1; 7 bases align to TRBD2. CDR1 and CDR2 from the germline V gene are SGHKS and YYEKEE (reference sequence). V shed 0 bases, J shed 2 bases, and the junction held 8 bases outside the gene matches. The CDR3 spans 17 residues. CDR3 in amino acids: CASSLAGRGFAYNEQFF. The CDR3 coding sequence is TGTGCCAGCAGCTTGGCCGGGCGGGGGTTCGCCTACAATGAGCAGTTCTTC.

The chain couples TRBV14 to TRBJ1-1; D gene uncertain. Germline CDR1 is SGHDN and CDR2 is FVKESK. V dropped 2 bases and J dropped 1 base, with 14 bases sitting between them. The CDR3 sequence is 16 residues long. CDR3 DNA: TGTGCCAGCAGCCAATCCGAGGGCATCGGGAACACTGAAGCTTTCTTT. It yields the protein CASSQSEGIGNTEAFF.

The chain combines TRBV27 with TRBJ1-1; tentatively, D is TRBD1 (6 bases). Per the germline V gene, CDR1 is MNHEY and CDR2 is SMNVEV (reference sequence). V was trimmed by 2 bases and J by 5 bases, leaving 12 bases between them. The CDR3 sequence is 14 residues long. The DNA of the CDR3 is TGTGCCAGCAGTTTAAGCCAGGGGCGAACTGAAGCTTTCTTT. It is translated as CASSLSQGRTEAFF.

The chain joins TRBV11-2 to TRBJ2-7, with D possibly TRBD1 on 6 matching bases. Per the germline V gene, CDR1 is SGHAT and CDR2 is FQNNGV. The CDR3 loop spans 15 amino acids. V shed 3 bases and J shed 0 bases, with 12 bases lying between them. CDR3 coding DNA: TGTGCCAGCAGCTTGACAGGACCCCTCTCCTACGAGCAGTACTTC. Amino acids: CASSLTGPLSYEQYF. Combining the CDR3 with reference TRBV11-2 and TRBJ2-7 gives the whole variable domain EAGVAQSPRYKIIEKRQSVAFWCNPISGHATLYWYQQILGQGPKLLIQFQNNGVVDDSQLPKDRFSAERLKGVDSTLKIQPAKLEDSAVYLCASSLTGPLSYEQYFGPGTRLTVT.

The J gene is TRBJ1-1, the V gene TRBV11-2; TRBD1 is a possible D gene (6 bases). This CDR3 spans 11 amino acids. With 3 bases removed from V and 11 bases from J, the gap between germline ends came to 10 bases. From germline, CDR1 is SGHAT and CDR2 FQNNGV. The CDR3 sequence: CASSFGGRAFF. The CDR3, as DNA: TGTGCCAGCAGCTTTGGGGGGCGCGCTTTCTTT.

The genes are TRBV11-1 and TRBJ2-7; 7 bases align to TRBD2. CDR1 and CDR2 from the germline V gene are SGHAT and FQDESV (reference sequence). CDR3 length equals 15 residues. V dropped 2 bases and J dropped 0; count of bases not matched to a gene: 4. CDR3 amino acids: CASSLTPSGSYEQYF. The CDR3 nucleotides read TGTGCCAGCAGCTTAACGCCTAGCGGCTCCTACGAGCAGTACTTC.

V is TRBV11-2 and J is TRBJ2-3; the match to TRBD2 covers 15 bases. Germline V gene data show CDR1 as SGHAT and CDR2 as FQNNGV. V lost 5 bases to trimming and J lost 3 bases; unmatched junction nucleotides: 6. The CDR3 has 17 residues. In nucleotides, the CDR3 is TGTGCCAGCAGCACAGGGACTAGCGGGAGGTTAACAGATACGCAGTATTTT. Residues: CASSTGTSGRLTDTQYF.

This chain joins TRBV3-1 (or the pseudogene TRBV3-2) and TRBJ2-7; 8 bases are shared with TRBD2. The CDR3 extends over 16 amino acids. Germline loops: CDR1 LGHDT, CDR2 YNNKEL (reference sequence). J lost 4 bases, V lost 3 bases, and 11 bases had no gene match. The DNA for the CDR3 is TGTGCCAGCAGCCAGCCGGGTAGCGGGATGGAGTACGAGCAGTACTTC. This gives the protein CASSQPGSGMEYEQYF.